These T cell receptor beta chains were read from a single sample in a study of OX40 agonist ivuxolimab in advanced cancers. TCRdb keeps only in-frame clones here, not all; method: immunoSEQ multiplex PCR. Of about 47,000 clones listed, around 85% are singletons. Source: CD4+ or CD8+ T cells sorted from blood, taken in a trial of the OX40 agonist ivuxolimab. Receptors originate from an adult with an advanced solid tumor such as melanoma, head and neck, liver or kidney cancer. CDR3s include the opening cysteine and the closing phenylalanine or tryptophan. The D gene is left open where the match is weak. Clone sizes are given selectively: once, few, many, or a class where the clone is expanded.

abundance	j_gene	d_gene	v_gene	CDR3aa	CDR3nt
-	TRBJ2-7	TRBD1	TRBV5-1	CASSLGAGTASYEQYF	TGCGCCAGCAGCTTGGGAGCCGGGACAGCGAGCTACGAGCAGTACTTC
-	TRBJ2-7	TRBD2	TRBV7-2	CASSPSGLGVGEQYF	TGTGCCAGCAGCCCTAGTGGACTAGGAGTAGGCGAGCAGTACTTC
-	TRBJ2-5	TRBD1	TRBV5-1	CASRPTGGAETQYF	TGCGCCAGCAGACCGACAGGGGGCGCGGAGACCCAGTACTTC
-	TRBJ1-1	-	TRBV5-1	CASSSLPGHRSEAFF	TGCGCCAGCAGCTCCCTGCCGGGACACCGGTCGGAAGCTTTCTTT
-	TRBJ2-5	-	TRBV9	CASSVEQVGETQYF	TGTGCCAGCAGCGTAGAACAGGTGGGCGAGACCCAGTACTTC
-	TRBJ2-7	-	TRBV7-2	CASSSSGTYSYEQYF	TGTGCCAGCAGCTCAAGCGGAACCTACTCCTACGAGCAGTACTTC
-	TRBJ1-1	-	TRBV5-1	CASSVGPVNTEAFF	TGCGCCAGCAGCGTAGGACCTGTGAACACTGAAGCTTTCTTT
-	TRBJ2-3	-	TRBV14	CASTPLAGGSADTQYF	TGTGCCAGCACCCCCCTAGCTGGGGGAAGTGCAGATACGCAGTATTTT
-	TRBJ2-5	-	TRBV7-3	CASSLSGRGETQYF	TGTGCCAGCAGCTTATCCGGGAGAGGGGAGACCCAGTACTTC
-	TRBJ2-3	TRBD2	TRBV19	CASKFRSGSTDTQYF	TGTGCCAGTAAATTTAGGAGCGGGAGTACAGATACGCAGTATTTT
-	TRBJ1-1	TRBD1	TRBV2	CASKKTGQENTEAFF	TGTGCCAGCAAAAAAACGGGACAGGAGAACACTGAAGCTTTCTTT
-	TRBJ1-5	-	TRBV18	CASSPFGQGYSNQPQHF	TGTGCCAGCTCACCGTTTGGGCAGGGGTATAGCAATCAGCCCCAGCATTTT
once	TRBJ1-3	-	TRBV6-5	CASRAQGYGNTIYF	TGTGCCAGCAGGGCACAGGGTTATGGAAACACCATATATTTT
-	TRBJ2-3	TRBD2	TRBV7-2	CASSLGLAGGYTQYF	TGTGCCAGCAGCTTAGGGCTAGCGGGAGGATATACGCAGTATTTT
-	TRBJ1-5	-	TRBV21-1	CASSREVNNQPQHF	TGTGCCAGCAGCAGAGAGGTCAACAATCAGCCCCAGCATTTT
-	TRBJ2-7	TRBD1	TRBV27	CASSSGTGGVHEQYF	TGTGCCAGCAGTTCAGGGACAGGGGGGGTTCACGAGCAGTACTTC
-	TRBJ2-7	-	TRBV6-5	CASRARSGSYEQYF	TGTGCCAGCAGGGCCCGCTCCGGCTCCTACGAGCAGTACTTC